These 32 T cell receptor beta chains originate from one sample sequenced in a study of shared clonotypes between healthy human individuals. Measured with immunoSEQ multiplex PCR; TCRdb has only the in-frame clones, and not every one. This table has over a million clones, approximately 80% appearing once. The sample taken for sequencing was memory CD4+ T cells from PBMCs. The subset denotes: CD45RA-negative fraction. These receptors all stem from a man younger than 35 in good health. Some clones in this sample may be carry-over from other donors' samples.

The chain is built from TRBV13 and TRBJ1-2, with D possibly matching TRBD1 (5 bases). This CDR3 is 14 amino acids long. Germline lookup yields CDR1 PRHDT and CDR2 FYEKMQ (reference sequence). Trimming took 5 bases from V and 4 from J, leaving 14 bases between them. CDR3 sequence: CASSTGRGTYGYTF. The CDR3 bases are TGTGCCAGCAGCACGGGACGGGGAACCTATGGCTACACCTTC.

V gene TRBV28 combines with J gene TRBJ1-4, with 8 bases lining up with TRBD1. Germline CDR1 MDHEN, CDR2 SYDVKM. The CDR3 covers 15 residues. J was trimmed by 8 bases and V by 3 bases; bases with no gene match: 8. The CDR3, as DNA: TGTGCCAGCAGTTTGCCGCAGGGGGCGATCGAAAAACTGTTTTTT. Translated, it gives CASSLPQGAIEKLFF.

The chain joins TRBV6-4 to TRBJ2-6, with D possibly matching TRBD2 (5 bases). CDR3 length: 15 residues. V was trimmed by 2 bases and J by 3 bases, leaving 8 bases between them. The V gene's germline CDR1 is MRHNA and CDR2 SNTAGT. The CDR3 is CASSDGSGGANVLTF. The DNA of the CDR3 is TGTGCCAGCAGTGACGGGAGTGGTGGGGCCAACGTCCTGACTTTC.

The chain uses TRBV9 and TRBJ2-7, with 7 bases that match TRBD2. V lost 4 bases and J lost 3; bases outside the gene matches: 10. The CDR3 is 15 amino acids. CDR1 is SGDLS and CDR2 is YYNGEE in the germline V gene. The CDR3 DNA reads TGTGCCAGCAGCCCTAAGCCGGGACTACTCTACGAGCAGTACTTC. It is translated as CASSPKPGLLYEQYF.

Details on this clone: Different DNA sequences within this sample yield the same CDR3. The chain uses TRBV5-1 and TRBJ2-5; D ambiguous. This CDR3 is built from 13 residues. The germline V and J ends were trimmed by 4 bases and 5 bases, with 12 bases remaining between them. The V gene's germline CDR1 is SGHRS and CDR2 YFSETQ. CDR3: CASSPDSQETQYF. CDR3 in DNA: TGCGCCAGCAGCCCGGATAGCCAGGAGACCCAGTACTTC.

This chain links TRBV27 with TRBJ2-2, with a weak D call TRBD1 (7 bases). The germline V gene encodes CDR1 MNHEY and CDR2 SMNVEV (reference sequence). V was clipped by 0 bases and J by 7 bases, with 12 bases between them. This CDR3 spans 15 amino acids. CDR3 nucleotides: TGTGCCAGCAGTTTATCGACAGGGAGGAACGGGGAGCTGTTTTTT. Translated, it gives CASSLSTGRNGELFF.

This clone came up many times. The chain is built from TRBV9 and TRBJ1-5; D is unresolved. Germline assignment: CDR1 SGDLS and CDR2 YYNGEE. Trimming removed 4 bases from V and 0 bases from J, with 11 bases in between. This CDR3 is 15 amino acids long. Here the CDR3 DNA reads TGTGCCAGCAGCAAGGAGGGTAATAGCAATCAGCCCCAGCATTTT. Residues: CASSKEGNSNQPQHF.

The rearrangement links TRBV5-1 to TRBJ1-1; possibly TRBD1 for D (5 bases). Between the trimmed V and J ends, which lost 1 base and 4 bases, there was a span of 11 bases. The CDR3 length is 14 residues. Germline values: CDR1 SGHRS, CDR2 YFSETQ. Here the CDR3 reads CASSLYGGPTEAFF. The CDR3 DNA reads TGCGCCAGCAGCTTGTACGGGGGACCCACTGAAGCTTTCTTT. Looking up the rest from reference TRBV5-1 and TRBJ1-1 gives the full variable domain: KAGVTQTPRYLIKTRGQQVTLSCSPISGHRSVSWYQQTPGQGLQFLFEYFSETQRNKGNFPGRFSGRQFSNSRSEMNVSTLELGDSALYLCASSLYGGPTEAFFGQGTRLTVV.

V is TRBV7-9 and J is TRBJ1-2; TRBD1 matches at 9 bases. The CDR3 has 17 amino acids. Germline V gives CDR1 SEHNR, CDR2 FQNEAQ (reference sequence). Trimming took 5 bases from V and 3 from J; bases not matched to a gene: 13. CDR3 region: CASSLGTPRQGDYGYTF. DNA for the CDR3: TGTGCCAGCAGCCTTGGTACACCCCGACAGGGGGACTATGGCTACACCTTC.

This sequence joins TRBV19 and TRBJ1-2; D is unclear. The CDR3 contains 15 residues. V lost 5 bases and J 1 base, leaving 14 bases between the germline ends. Germline-derived CDR1 and CDR2 are LNHDA and SQIVND (reference sequence). CDR3 sequence (DNA): TGTGCCAGTAGTCATCTAGACAAGGTTAACTATGGCTACACCTTC. Residues: CASSHLDKVNYGYTF.

This clone was seen only a few times. The J gene is TRBJ2-7, the V gene TRBV2; D is uncertain. The CDR3 is 15 residues long. V was cut by 7 bases and J by 1 base, with 17 bases left in between. Germline V lookup: CDR1 SNHLY, CDR2 FYNNEI. CDR3: CASISGSAFSYEQYF. CDR3 sequence (DNA): TGTGCCAGCATCTCGGGTTCTGCGTTTTCCTACGAGCAGTACTTC.

The count of this clone is one. The V call is TRBV7-2, the J call TRBJ2-7; no firm D call. Germline assignment: CDR1 SGHTA and CDR2 FQGNSA. Trimming took off 0 bases at V and 0 bases at J, with 9 bases between the two ends. The CDR3 runs to 15 residues. CDR3 amino acids: CASSLAGPHSYEQYF. CDR3 DNA: TGTGCCAGCAGCTTAGCAGGGCCGCACTCCTACGAGCAGTACTTC.

This clone has just a few counts. The same CDR3 also results from other DNA sequences found in this sample. The gene calls are TRBV6-5 and TRBJ2-7; perhaps D is TRBD1 or TRBD2 (6 bases each). Trimming left V 2 bases short and J 4 bases short, with 15 bases between. CDR1 MNHEY and CDR2 SVGAGI come from the germline V gene. This CDR3 region has 15 residues. The CDR3 coding sequence is TGTGCCAGCAGTTACAGGGACCGAGGGGGGTACGAGCAGTACTTC. Protein: CASSYRDRGGYEQYF.

The chain is built from TRBV2 and TRBJ2-5; D is uncertain. In germline, CDR1 is SNHLY, CDR2 FYNNEI. V lost 8 bases, J lost 4 bases, and 11 bases lay in between. This CDR3 is 12 amino acids long. In DNA form, the CDR3 reads TGTGCCAGCGAGTTGGCTGGAGAGACCCAGTACTTC. This gives the protein CASELAGETQYF.

CDR3 loop: CASSLGVGSSYNEQFF. The CDR3 DNA reads as TGTGCCAGCAGCTTGGGCGTTGGGAGCTCCTACAATGAGCAGTTCTTC. This chain joins TRBV11-3 and TRBJ2-1, with D possibly TRBD2 on 5 matching bases. V lost 3 bases, J lost 0 bases, and 12 bases lay in between. CDR3 length: 16 amino acids. Germline V CDR1 and CDR2: SGHNT, YENEEA.

The gene calls are TRBV28 and TRBJ2-7, with TRBD1 identical over 9 bases. The CDR3 loop spans 14 amino acids. The V gene end was trimmed by 7 bases and the J gene end by 2 bases; junction bases not matched to a gene: 6. Looked up from germline, CDR1 is MDHEN and CDR2 is SYDVKM. DNA for the CDR3: TGTGCCAGCACCCCGGGACAGGGCACCTACGAGCAGTACTTC. It encodes CASTPGQGTYEQYF.

This clone was observed a handful of times. V gene TRBV11-3 combines with J gene TRBJ2-1; TRBD1 might be the D (5 bases). V lost 5 bases and J 2 bases, leaving 13 bases between the germline ends. The CDR3 is made up of 15 amino acids. Germline lookup yields CDR1 SGHNT and CDR2 YENEEA. CDR3 DNA sequence: TGTGCCAGCAGCCCCCTAGGGGTCCCCTACAATGAGCAGTTCTTC. Amino acids: CASSPLGVPYNEQFF.

V gene TRBV19 combines with J gene TRBJ2-3; D not certain. The V end was cut by 9 bases, the J end by 4 bases, with 17 bases between. The germline V gene encodes CDR1 LNHDA and CDR2 SQIVND (reference sequence). The CDR3 totals 14 residues. The CDR3: CASTSTVAADTQYF. CDR3 DNA sequence: TGTGCCAGCACGTCTACAGTTGCGGCAGATACGCAGTATTTT.

This clone came up many times. This sample includes further DNA sequences coding for the same CDR3. This sequence joins TRBV30 and TRBJ2-7, with D unclear. CDR3 size: 13 residues. CDR1 is GTSNPN, CDR2 SVGIG, per germline (reference sequence). Trimming stripped 4 bases from V and 0 bases from J, with 10 bases between. The CDR3 region is CAWTGGDSYEQYF. For the CDR3, the DNA is TGTGCCTGGACAGGCGGCGACTCCTACGAGCAGTACTTC.

On this clone itself: Just one base apart from a much larger clone, this may be a read error. Other DNA sequences in the sample encode the same CDR3. The chain links TRBV2 to TRBJ2-7; tentative D call: TRBD1 (6 bases). Trimming cost V 6 bases and J 1 base, with 7 bases left between them. The length of the CDR3 is 12 residues. Germline V gene lookup returns CDR1 SNHLY and CDR2 FYNNEI. The CDR3 DNA is TGTGCCAGCAGGGACAGTTCCTACGAGCAGTACTTC. It codes for CASRDSSYEQYF.

The chain uses TRBV5-6 and TRBJ2-3; D call uncertain. Germline CDR1 SGHDT, CDR2 YYEEEE. Deletions cut 1 base from V and 1 base from J, with 7 bases between. The CDR3 has 14 residues. CDR3 sequence reads: CASSLRGRTDTQYF. The CDR3 region has the DNA TGTGCCAGCAGCTTGAGAGGACGCACAGATACGCAGTATTTT.

The J gene is TRBJ2-1, the V gene TRBV19; possible D gene TRBD2, 5 bases. V gave up 3 bases and J gave up 4 bases, with 13 bases separating them. This CDR3 spans 15 amino acids. Looked up from germline, CDR1 is LNHDA and CDR2 is SQIVND (reference sequence). CDR3 loop: CASSIVTTSYNEQFF. Written as DNA, the CDR3 is TGTGCCAGTAGTATCGTGACTACCTCTTACAATGAGCAGTTCTTC.

About this clone itself: The same CDR3 also results from other DNA sequences found in this sample. The chain is built from TRBV27 and TRBJ2-2, with TRBD1 matching over 8 bases. The CDR3 spans 14 residues. Germline CDR1 MNHEY, CDR2 SMNVEV (reference sequence). Losses at the gene ends were 0 bases for V and 6 bases for J; bases not matched to a gene: 0. In DNA form, the CDR3 reads TGTGCCAGCAGTTTATCACAGGGGGCCGGGGAGCTGTTTTTT. This sequence encodes CASSLSQGAGELFF.

The chain links TRBV18 to TRBJ2-7, with D perhaps matching TRBD2 (6 bases). The CDR3 is 13 amino acids. Trimming left V 2 bases short and J 6 bases short, with 11 bases between. Germline V gene data show CDR1 as KGHSH and CDR2 as LQKENI. The DNA of the CDR3 is TGTGCCAGCTCACCATACGGGAGTGGCGAGCAGTACTTC. Protein sequence: CASSPYGSGEQYF.

This clone has a single count. Other nucleotide sequences from this sample produce the same CDR3. V is TRBV18 and J is TRBJ1-1; no clear D gene. Germline V gene data show CDR1 as KGHSH and CDR2 as LQKENI. The CDR3 loop spans 11 amino acids. V was trimmed by 3 bases and J by 1 base, leaving 0 bases between them. CDR3 bases: TGTGCCAGCTCACCGAACACTGAAGCTTTCTTT. It is translated as CASSPNTEAFF. The entire variable domain, with the rest obtained from reference TRBV18 and TRBJ1-1, is as follows: NAGVMQNPRHLVRRRGQEARLRCSPMKGHSHVYWYRQLPEEGLKFMVYLQKENIIDESGMPKERFSAEFPKEGPSILRIQQVVRGDSAAYFCASSPNTEAFFGQGTRLTVV.

This clone was seen only a few times. The chain links TRBV10-3 to TRBJ1-1; D unclear. CDR3 length: 11 residues. Germline V CDR1 and CDR2: ENHRY, SYGVKD. V was shortened by 10 bases and J by 3 bases, with 9 bases between the two germline ends. CDR3 sequence: CATGRDTEAFF. CDR3 nucleotides: TGTGCCACGGGCCGTGACACTGAAGCTTTCTTT.

The rearrangement uses TRBV6-5 and TRBJ1-5, with D unclear. CDR3 length equals 15 residues. The V gene lost 6 bases and the J gene lost 0 bases, with 12 bases spanning the gap. Germline V CDR1 and CDR2: MNHEY, SVGAGI. This chain's CDR3 is CASRSDFNSNQPQHF. In DNA, the CDR3 is TGTGCCAGCAGATCGGACTTTAATAGCAATCAGCCCCAGCATTTT.

The chain uses TRBV6-5 and TRBJ2-1; TRBD2 is a possible D gene (5 bases). CDR1 and CDR2 (germline): MNHEY, SVGAGI. The CDR3 spans 15 residues. V gave up 4 bases and J gave up 2 bases, with 12 bases separating them. CDR3 amino acids: CASSLARAAYNEQFF. The CDR3 bases are TGTGCCAGCAGTTTAGCGCGGGCCGCCTACAATGAGCAGTTCTTC.

The V and J genes are TRBV28 and TRBJ2-7; D may be TRBD1 (6 bases). Germline V gene lookup returns CDR1 MDHEN and CDR2 SYDVKM. This CDR3 contains 14 residues. The V and J ends lost 7 bases and 3 bases respectively, with 16 bases between them. The CDR3 coding sequence is TGTGCCAGCACCCCCAGGGGTGGAGGCTACGAGCAGTACTTC. It translates to CASTPRGGGYEQYF. The whole variable domain, remainder taken from reference TRBV28 and TRBJ2-7, is DVKVTQSSRYLVKRTGEKVFLECVQDMDHENMFWYRQDPGLGLRLIYFSYDVKMKEKGDIPEGYSVSREKKERFSLILESASTNQTSMYLCASTPRGGGYEQYFGPGTRLTVT.

V usage is TRBV29-1 and J usage is TRBJ1-2; D might be TRBD1 (5 bases). CDR1 and CDR2 (germline): SQVTM, ANQGSEA. The CDR3 contains 13 residues. V lost 4 bases and J 8 bases, leaving 17 bases between the germline ends. CDR3 sequence (DNA): TGCAGCGTTGGGCGGGACTTTCCTATGGGCTACACCTTC. Amino acids: CSVGRDFPMGYTF.

V gene TRBV5-1 combines with J gene TRBJ2-1; no reliable D call. V was clipped by 4 bases and J by 0 bases, with 11 bases between them. The V gene's germline CDR1 is SGHRS and CDR2 YFSETQ. CDR3 size: 15 residues. In DNA, the CDR3 is TGCGCCAGCAGCCCCGGGTCCTCCTCCTACAATGAGCAGTTCTTC. Encoded protein: CASSPGSSSYNEQFF.

The rearrangement uses TRBV28 and TRBJ2-7; TRBD2 is a possible D gene (5 bases). Trimming took 5 bases from V and 11 from J, leaving 22 bases between them. The CDR3 runs 14 residues. Germline V gives CDR1 MDHEN, CDR2 SYDVKM. As DNA, the CDR3 is TGTGCCAGCAGTCCTTCCTTGTCCCATCGGGGTGAGTACTTC. This translates into CASSPSLSHRGEYF.